What follows is one T cell receptor (beta chain) and its context. The data originate from a study of blood T cells in healthy people across ages. From germline, CDR1 is LGHDT and CDR2 YNNKEL (reference sequence). V was pared by 0 bases and J by 4 bases, with 10 bases between. The CDR3 runs 15 residues. The second PCR ran about 6 to 11 cycles with a sample-barcoded 5' primer and J-beta primers. TCRdb fed the 5' RACE reads into MiXCR, producing one record per CDR3 protein. The table records 1.5 million to 2 million distinct CDR3 sequences, approximately 50% of them present only once. What was sequenced was blood. This sequence originates from a woman between 35 and 50 years old in good health. The V gene is TRBV3-1, the J gene TRBJ1-5; D is unresolved. CDR3 nucleotide sequence: TGTGCCAGCAGCCAAGATCTGGCCCGAAATCAGCCCCAGCATTTT. Translated: CASSQDLARNQPQHF.